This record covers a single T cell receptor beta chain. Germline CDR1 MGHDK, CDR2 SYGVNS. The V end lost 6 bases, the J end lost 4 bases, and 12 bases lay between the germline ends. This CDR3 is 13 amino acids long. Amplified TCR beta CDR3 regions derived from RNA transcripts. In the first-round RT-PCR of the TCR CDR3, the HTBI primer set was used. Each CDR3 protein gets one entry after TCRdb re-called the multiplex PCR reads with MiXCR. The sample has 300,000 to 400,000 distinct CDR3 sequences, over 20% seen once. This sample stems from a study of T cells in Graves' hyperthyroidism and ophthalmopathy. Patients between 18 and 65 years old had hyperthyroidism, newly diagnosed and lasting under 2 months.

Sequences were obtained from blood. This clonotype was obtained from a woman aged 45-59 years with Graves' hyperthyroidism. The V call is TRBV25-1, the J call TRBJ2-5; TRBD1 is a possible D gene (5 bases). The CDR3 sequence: CASSSWGLETQYF. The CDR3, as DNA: TGTGCCAGCAGCAGTTGGGGCCTAGAGACCCAGTACTTC.